What follows are 29 T cell receptor beta chains derived from one specimen sequenced in a study of blood T cell repertoires in COVID-19. Repertoires were generated with immunoSEQ multiplex PCR, while TCRdb's copy carries only in-frame clones and drops some. The sample lists some 89,000 clones; around 85% were seen once. The sample taken for sequencing was peripheral blood. The source of these receptors is a man in his sixties with acute or convalescent COVID-19.

J is TRBJ2-2 and V is TRBV11-3; TRBD1 might be the D (6 bases). Trimming stripped 4 bases from V and 2 bases from J, with 11 bases between. The CDR3 sequence is 15 residues long. Looked up from germline, CDR1 is SGHNT and CDR2 is YENEEA. The CDR3 is CASSSPGHNTGELFF. The CDR3 DNA reads as TGTGCCAGCAGCTCGCCGGGACACAACACCGGGGAGCTGTTTTTT.

V usage is TRBV28 and J usage is TRBJ1-6; D is unclear. The V and J ends lost 4 bases and 6 bases respectively, with 16 bases between them. Per germline, CDR1 MDHEN and CDR2 SYDVKM. CDR3 size: 16 residues. The CDR3 nucleotides are TGTGCCAGCAGTTCCCCCCAAGGCCGCGGTAATTCACCCCTCCACTTT. Protein sequence: CASSSPQGRGNSPLHF.

This clone appeared once. The rearrangement links TRBV6-5 to TRBJ1-1; tentative D call: TRBD1 (5 bases). This CDR3 region has 15 residues. Germline V gene lookup returns CDR1 MNHEY and CDR2 SVGAGI. V was clipped by 0 bases and J by 5 bases, with 13 bases between them. The CDR3 protein is CASSYSWQGLTEAFF. As DNA, the CDR3 is TGTGCCAGCAGTTACTCGTGGCAGGGATTGACTGAAGCTTTCTTT.

V is TRBV18 and J is TRBJ2-3; 8 positions agree with TRBD1. Germline lookup yields CDR1 KGHSH and CDR2 LQKENI. The J segment lost 4 bases and the V segment lost 4 bases, leaving 10 bases of the junction unmatched. The CDR3 extends over 16 amino acids. CDR3: CASSLGQVFPPDTQYF. The CDR3 nucleotides are TGTGCCAGCTCACTGGGACAGGTTTTTCCCCCAGATACGCAGTATTTT.

The genes are TRBV5-6 and TRBJ2-4; 7 bases match TRBD1. CDR3 length: 18 residues. The junction had 11 bases not matched to a gene; V was cut back by 0 bases and J by 2 bases. Germline assignment: CDR1 SGHDT and CDR2 YYEEEE. The CDR3 is CASSLVPSGGGPKNIQYF. For the CDR3, the DNA is TGTGCCAGCAGCTTGGTACCGTCAGGGGGTGGGCCCAAAAACATTCAGTACTTC.

This clone was detected a few times. V is TRBV11-2 and J is TRBJ2-3; 8 nucleotides match TRBD1. V lost 5 bases, J lost 5 bases, and 12 bases stayed unmatched. The germline V gene has CDR1 SGHAT and CDR2 FQNNGV. The CDR3 loop spans 16 amino acids. This CDR3 reads CASSPIGQGAGDTQYF. The CDR3 bases are TGTGCCAGCAGCCCGATAGGCCAGGGGGCCGGAGATACGCAGTATTTT.

The chain couples TRBV3-1 (or the pseudogene TRBV3-2) to TRBJ1-2, with TRBD1 as a possible D gene (6 bases). V was pared by 4 bases and J by 4 bases, with 16 bases between. The CDR3 is 15 amino acids. CDR1 is LGHDT, CDR2 YNNKEL, per germline (reference sequence). This CDR3 reads CASSRERGLSYGYTF. The CDR3 DNA is TGTGCCAGCAGCCGGGAGAGGGGGTTGTCCTATGGCTACACCTTC.

The chain has TRBV19 and TRBJ2-3, with 10 bases fitting TRBD2. From germline, CDR1 is LNHDA and CDR2 SQIVND (reference sequence). CDR3 length: 16 residues. Losses at the gene ends were 6 bases for V and 2 bases for J; bases not matched to a gene: 8. The CDR3 DNA sequence: TGTGCCAGTAGGGCTATAGCGGGAGGTTACACAGATACGCAGTATTTT. This codes for CASRAIAGGYTDTQYF. Looking up the rest from reference TRBV19 and TRBJ2-3 gives the full variable domain: DGGITQSPKYLFRKEGQNVTLSCEQNLNHDAMYWYRQDPGQGLRLIYYSQIVNDFQKGDIAEGYSVSREKKESFPLTVTSAQKNPTAFYLCASRAIAGGYTDTQYFGPGTRLTVL.

The chain joins TRBV27 to TRBJ2-3; 7 positions match TRBD2. V lost 2 bases and J lost 2; bases outside the gene matches: 1. The CDR3 contains 14 residues. CDR1 and CDR2 (germline): MNHEY, SMNVEV (reference sequence). In DNA form, the CDR3 reads TGTGCCAGCAGTTTACTAGCGGACACAGATACGCAGTATTTT. It specifies CASSLLADTDTQYF.

The V call is TRBV19, the J call TRBJ1-3, with 8 bases fitting TRBD1. CDR1 LNHDA and CDR2 SQIVND come from the germline V gene (reference sequence). This CDR3 spans 18 amino acids. Trimming removed 10 bases from V and 0 bases from J; junction bases left unmatched: 17. CDR3 region: CANSGQGAPDRSGNTIYF. The CDR3 DNA reads TGTGCCAATAGCGGTCAGGGGGCCCCCGACCGCTCTGGAAACACCATATATTTT.

The V gene is TRBV24-1, the J gene TRBJ2-1; 7 nucleotides match TRBD1. The J segment lost 0 bases and the V segment lost 5 bases, leaving 12 bases of the junction unmatched. The CDR3 loop spans 18 amino acids. In germline, CDR1 is KGHDR, CDR2 SFDVKD. CDR3 amino acids: CATSVPAGGRSSYNEQFF. The CDR3 nucleotides are TGTGCCACCAGTGTCCCTGCAGGGGGAAGGAGCTCCTACAATGAGCAGTTCTTC.

The gene calls are TRBV6-2 or TRBV6-3 and TRBJ2-1, with TRBD2 matching over 8 bases. This CDR3 has 17 amino acids. Germline loops: CDR1 MNHEY, CDR2 SVGEGT. J gave up 4 bases and V 5 bases, and 13 bases lay outside the gene matches. The chain's CDR3 is CASSTRLTSGSYNEQFF. The DNA of the CDR3 is TGTGCCAGCAGTACCCGCCTTACTAGCGGCTCTTACAATGAGCAGTTCTTC.

On this clone itself: As the CDR3 is not closed by the conserved phenylalanine or tryptophan, this likely results from a read error. The limits of the CDR3 on the DNA are not certain, so only TCRdb's listed CDR3 is given. V usage is TRBV2 and J usage is TRBJ1-2; the listed D gene, TRBD1, was not tested against the DNA. The CDR3 region is 13 residues in length, termini included. Germline V CDR1 and CDR2: SNHLY, FYNNEI. CDR3 protein: CASSEALQGASRM.

The rearrangement links TRBV5-5 to TRBJ2-1; 10 nucleotides line up with TRBD1. V dropped 3 bases and J dropped 3; count of bases not matched to a gene: 3. The CDR3 contains 15 residues. Germline V lookup: CDR1 SGHKS, CDR2 YYEKEE (reference sequence). The CDR3 region is CASSYRDRGYNEQFF. CDR3 sequence (DNA): TGTGCCAGCAGCTACCGGGACAGGGGCTACAATGAGCAGTTCTTC. Drawing the rest from reference TRBV5-5 and TRBJ2-1, the complete variable domain is DAGVTQSPTHLIKTRGQQVTLRCSPISGHKSVSWYQQVLGQGPQFIFQYYEKEERGRGNFPDRFSARQFPNYSSELNVNALLLGDSALYLCASSYRDRGYNEQFFGPGTRLTVL.

The rearrangement joins TRBV29-1 to TRBJ2-7; 10 bases map to TRBD1. Germline V lookup: CDR1 SQVTM, CDR2 ANQGSEA. V dropped 6 bases and J dropped 2; count of bases not matched to a gene: 4. There are 13 residues in the CDR3. The CDR3 DNA follows: TGCAGCGTCCGGACAGGGGGAACCTACGAGCAGTACTTC. This codes for CSVRTGGTYEQYF.

This rearrangement joins TRBV12-5 to TRBJ2-5; perhaps TRBD1 as D (5 bases). The CDR3 runs 15 residues. The V end lost 3 bases, the J end lost 5 bases, and 16 bases lay between the germline ends. Germline values: CDR1 LGHNT, CDR2 FRNRAP. The CDR3 loop is CASGFQGLTVETQYF. CDR3 DNA: TGTGCTAGTGGTTTTCAGGGCCTAACTGTGGAGACCCAGTACTTC.

V is TRBV28 and J is TRBJ1-2; D perhaps matches TRBD1 (6 bases). V gave up 3 bases and J gave up 8 bases, with 10 bases separating them. Germline V gene data show CDR1 as MDHEN and CDR2 as SYDVKM. This CDR3 has 12 amino acids. The CDR3 DNA follows: TGTGCCAGCAGTTTGGCCCAGGGGGGCTACACCTTC. It encodes CASSLAQGGYTF.

The J gene is TRBJ2-3, the V gene TRBV21-1; TRBD1 reflects the table's D call only, with no check against the DNA. TRBV21-1 is tagged as a pseudogene. The CDR3 is 17 residues long. The CDR3 loop reads CASSKERWGGSTDTQYF. In DNA form, the CDR3 reads TGTGCCAGCAGCAAAGAACGTTGGGGCGGCAGCACAGATACGCAGTATTTT.

V usage is TRBV14 and J usage is TRBJ2-1; a possible D gene is TRBD2 (5 bases). The CDR3 has 17 amino acids. Trimming shortened V by 5 bases and J by 0 bases, and 17 bases separated the two germline ends. The germline V gene encodes CDR1 SGHDN and CDR2 FVKESK. The CDR3 loop reads CASSGPGLRVSYNEQFF. CDR3 DNA sequence: TGTGCCAGCAGCGGCCCCGGACTCCGGGTCTCCTACAATGAGCAGTTCTTC.

The genes are TRBV6-5 and TRBJ2-3; tentative D call: TRBD2 (5 bases). Germline V gene sequence: CDR1 MNHEY, CDR2 SVGAGI. This CDR3 has 13 residues. V lost 6 bases to trimming and J lost 4 bases, with 11 bases between them. CDR3 in amino acids: CASRPPGSDTQYF. CDR3 in DNA: TGTGCCAGCAGACCCCCGGGATCAGATACGCAGTATTTT.

For the CDR3, the DNA is TGTGCCAGCAGCCAAGTTGTAGCAGATGGCTACACCTTC. Protein sequence: CASSQVVADGYTF. The V call is TRBV3-1 (or the pseudogene TRBV3-2), the J call TRBJ1-2; D ambiguous. The CDR3 loop spans 13 amino acids. V was cut by 1 base and J by 6 bases, with 9 bases left in between. Germline CDR1 and CDR2: LGHDT and YNNKEL (reference sequence).

The chain carries TRBV4-1 and TRBJ1-2; TRBD1 matches at 9 bases. The V gene end was trimmed by 1 base and the J gene end by 5 bases; junction bases not matched to a gene: 5. In germline, CDR1 is MGHRA, CDR2 YSYEKL. The CDR3 covers 15 residues. The CDR3 nucleotides are TGCGCCAGCAGCCAAGCGAGGGACAGGGTATATGGCTACACCTTC. Translating gives CASSQARDRVYGYTF.

This clone was recorded a few times. The CDR3 region has the DNA TGTGCCTGGAGTGTACCTAGACCTACTGGGGCCAACGTCCTGACTTTC. It codes for CAWSVPRPTGANVLTF. This chain links TRBV30 with TRBJ2-6; D call uncertain. CDR1 is GTSNPN, CDR2 SVGIG, per germline (reference sequence). Trimming removed 0 bases from V and 2 bases from J, with 11 bases in between. The CDR3 is 16 amino acids.

The chain has TRBV24-1 and TRBJ2-5; TRBD2 matches 10 bases. Unmatched junction bases numbered 2, after V lost 5 bases and J lost 3 bases. Germline lookup yields CDR1 KGHDR and CDR2 SFDVKD. The CDR3 has 14 amino acids. The CDR3 loop is CATSALAGEETQYF. Here the CDR3 DNA reads TGTGCCACCAGTGCCCTAGCGGGAGAAGAGACCCAGTACTTC.

J is TRBJ2-3 and V is TRBV5-1; 7 nucleotides align to TRBD2. The germline V gene has CDR1 SGHRS and CDR2 YFSETQ. Germline trimming cut 3 bases from V and 0 bases from J; bases unmatched to any gene: 10. CDR3 size: 17 residues. This CDR3 reads CASSSGTSVASTDTQYF. CDR3 nucleotide sequence: TGCGCCAGCAGCTCCGGTACTAGCGTAGCTAGCACAGATACGCAGTATTTT.

The chain links TRBV5-6 to TRBJ2-5, with TRBD2 identical over 9 bases. The V and J ends lost 3 bases and 1 base, in that order; junction bases with no gene match: 10. Germline V CDR1 and CDR2: SGHDT, YYEEEE. The CDR3 spans 17 residues. The CDR3 loop reads CASSYLAGLMGQETQYF. The CDR3 DNA follows: TGTGCCAGCAGCTACCTAGCGGGATTGATGGGCCAAGAGACCCAGTACTTC.

This clone came up many times. The chain employs TRBV6-2 or TRBV6-3 and TRBJ2-1, with 7 bases that match TRBD2. Unmatched junction bases numbered 8, after V lost 6 bases and J lost 3 bases. Germline CDR1 and CDR2: MNHEY and SVGEGT. The CDR3 extends over 15 amino acids. CDR3 DNA: TGTGCCAGCAGGCCTACCGGGACTATCTACAATGAGCAGTTCTTC. Translated, it gives CASRPTGTIYNEQFF.

The chain has TRBV2 and TRBJ2-2; the match to TRBD2 covers 7 bases. The CDR3 runs to 15 residues. Germline CDR1 SNHLY, CDR2 FYNNEI. J was trimmed by 4 bases and V by 6 bases; bases with no gene match: 8. In DNA form, the CDR3 reads TGTGCCAGCAGGGGGCAGGGACTACCCACCGGGGAGCTGTTTTTT. Translation: CASRGQGLPTGELFF.

As DNA, the CDR3 is TGTGCCAGCGGTAGGCAGGGGGATACCTACGAGCAGTACTTC. Amino acids: CASGRQGDTYEQYF. V and J are TRBV6-5 and TRBJ2-7; TRBD1 matches at 7 bases. This CDR3 comprises 14 residues. Germline lookup yields CDR1 MNHEY and CDR2 SVGAGI. The trim removed 8 bases at V and 2 bases at J, leaving 9 bases unmatched.